The rows below give T cell receptor beta chains drawn from one sample of a study of T cells in Graves' hyperthyroidism and ophthalmopathy. TCRdb ran MiXCR on the multiplex PCR reads and lists one entry per CDR3 protein. In the table there are approximately 430,000 distinct CDR3 sequences, about 15% of which are singletons. The sequencing input was blood. Every receptor here comes from a young man with Graves' ophthalmopathy. CDR3s include the opening cysteine and the closing phenylalanine or tryptophan. D genes are given only for firm matches. For some rows the clone size is stated as once, few or many, or as a class when expanded; others skip it.

TRBV6-1,.,TRBD2,TRBJ2-3,CASSDLAGGLGTDTQYF,TGTGCCAGCAGTGACCTAGCGGGGGGGCTAGGCACAGATACGCAGTATTTT
TRBV10-2,.,.,TRBJ1-2,CASRGAILGYTF,TGCGCCAGCAGAGGGGCCATCCTTGGCTACACCTTC
TRBV5-1,many,TRBD2,TRBJ2-1,CASSLYGAGGNEQFF,TGCGCCAGCAGCTTGTACGGGGCGGGAGGGAATGAGCAGTTCTTC
TRBV13,.,.,TRBJ1-4,CASSQGLINEKLFF,TGTGCCAGCAGCCAGGGACTGATTAATGAAAAACTGTTTTTT
TRBV10-3,few,TRBD2,TRBJ2-5,CAIMREGETQYF,TGTGCCATCATGAGGGAGGGGGAGACCCAGTACTTC
TRBV15,.,.,TRBJ1-4,CATSGGGATNEKLFF,TGTGCCACCAGCGGAGGAGGGGCAACTAATGAAAAACTGTTTTTT
TRBV15,few,.,TRBJ1-2,CATSRDRGYYGYTF,TGTGCCACCAGCAGAGACAGGGGCTACTATGGCTACACCTTC
TRBV12-3/TRBV12-4,many,.,TRBJ1-1,CASSFNLPVGAFF,TGTGCCAGCAGTTTTAACCTACCGGTGGGAGCTTTCTTT
TRBV27,many,.,TRBJ2-7,CASSLGTLPFYEQYF,TGTGCCAGCAGTCTTGGGACACTTCCCTTCTACGAGCAGTACTTC
TRBV20-1,many,.,TRBJ2-5,CSARLGGVGTQYF,TGCAGTGCTAGATTAGGCGGGGTCGGGACCCAGTACTTC
TRBV5-1,many,TRBD1,TRBJ2-1,CASSYWTGGRDEQFF,TGCGCCAGCAGCTACTGGACAGGGGGGAGGGATGAGCAGTTCTTC
TRBV6-2/TRBV6-3,few,.,TRBJ1-5,CASNNRVVNQPQHF,TGTGCCAGCAACAACAGGGTGGTCAATCAGCCCCAGCATTTT
TRBV30,many,.,TRBJ1-2,CAWSPRQVYGYTF,TGTGCCTGGAGTCCTAGACAGGTCTATGGCTACACCTTC
TRBV7-6,.,TRBD1,TRBJ2-7,CASSRPGGQGKSHEQYF,TGTGCCAGCAGTCGACCGGGGGGACAGGGAAAATCCCACGAGCAGTACTTC
TRBV11-2,many,TRBD2,TRBJ2-1,CASSLTGSGTPYNEQFF,TGTGCCAGCAGCTTAACGGGGAGCGGGACCCCCTACAATGAGCAGTTCTTC
TRBV20-1,many,.,TRBJ2-5,CSARGGSQETQYF,TGCAGTGCTAGAGGGGGCAGCCAAGAGACCCAGTACTTC
TRBV2,many,.,TRBJ1-4,CASLKGVATNEKLFF,TGTGCCAGCCTCAAAGGGGTTGCAACTAATGAAAAACTGTTTTTT
TRBV18,.,.,TRBJ1-3,CASSPKGPPGNTIYF,TGTGCCAGCTCACCAAAAGGGCCTCCTGGAAACACCATATATTTT
TRBV7-3,many,.,TRBJ2-2,CASSLRSVTSAGELFF,TGTGCCAGCAGCTTAAGATCCGTGACGTCCGCCGGGGAGCTGTTTTTT
TRBV6-5,.,.,TRBJ1-5,CASSYSTRGPQHF,TGTGCCAGCAGTTACTCGACTCGGGGCCCCCAGCATTTT
TRBV12-3/TRBV12-4,.,.,TRBJ1-5,CASSSVGGQPQHF,TGTGCCAGCAGTTCGGTTGGGGGTCAGCCCCAGCATTTT
TRBV5-1,few,TRBD2,TRBJ2-5,CASSPGGGLEETQYF,TGCGCCAGCAGCCCGGGGGGGGGGCTGGAAGAGACCCAGTACTTC
TRBV9,many,.,TRBJ2-2,CASSAWGTGELFF,TGTGCCAGCAGCGCCTGGGGAACCGGGGAGCTGTTTTTT
TRBV9,many,TRBD2,TRBJ2-7,CASSPRTRYEQYF,TGTGCCAGCAGCCCCCGGACTAGGTACGAGCAGTACTTC
TRBV5-1,few,.,TRBJ1-4,CASSTGRTTNEKLFF,TGCGCCAGCAGCACAGGGCGGACAACTAATGAAAAACTGTTTTTT
TRBV10-2,.,TRBD2,TRBJ2-3,CASNDLGTSGEQYF,TGCGCCAGCAACGACTTGGGGACTAGCGGGGAGCAGTATTTT
TRBV2,.,TRBD2,TRBJ2-7,CASTEGRGGSYEQYF,TGTGCCAGCACCGAGGGACGGGGGGGATCCTACGAGCAGTACTTC
TRBV3-1,few,.,TRBJ1-2,CASSQEGARGYTF,TGTGCCAGCAGCCAAGAGGGGGCTCGGGGCTACACCTTC
TRBV10-3,.,TRBD2,TRBJ2-3,CAISGGSGISDTQYF,TGTGCCATCAGTGGGGGTAGCGGGATATCAGATACGCAGTATTTT
TRBV7-6,many,.,TRBJ2-1,CASSPRMSSYNEQFF,TGTGCCAGCAGCCCCAGGATGAGCTCCTACAATGAGCAGTTCTTC
TRBV30,many,.,TRBJ1-1,CAWRKSLNTEAFF,TGTGCCTGGCGGAAATCATTGAACACTGAAGCTTTCTTT
TRBV5-1,many,.,TRBJ1-4,CASSFAHQSEKLFF,TGCGCCAGCAGCTTTGCCCACCAATCTGAAAAACTGTTTTTT
TRBV11-1,many,TRBD2,TRBJ2-4,CASSLSAGGAIQYF,TGTGCCAGCAGCTTAAGTGCGGGAGGTGCGATTCAGTACTTC
TRBV19,many,.,TRBJ1-1,CASSIPGRLNTEAFF,TGTGCCAGTAGTATCCCGGGACGGCTGAACACTGAAGCTTTCTTT
TRBV2,few,.,TRBJ2-6,CASRAFQGSGANVLTF,TGTGCCAGCAGGGCATTCCAGGGATCTGGGGCCAACGTCCTGACTTTC
TRBV27,.,.,TRBJ2-2,CASTYSGTANTGELFF,TGTGCCAGCACCTATTCCGGGACGGCGAACACCGGGGAGCTGTTTTTT
TRBV11-3,.,TRBD2,TRBJ2-3,CASSLLAGGQTDTQYF,TGTGCCAGCAGCTTGCTAGCGGGGGGGCAAACAGATACGCAGTATTTT